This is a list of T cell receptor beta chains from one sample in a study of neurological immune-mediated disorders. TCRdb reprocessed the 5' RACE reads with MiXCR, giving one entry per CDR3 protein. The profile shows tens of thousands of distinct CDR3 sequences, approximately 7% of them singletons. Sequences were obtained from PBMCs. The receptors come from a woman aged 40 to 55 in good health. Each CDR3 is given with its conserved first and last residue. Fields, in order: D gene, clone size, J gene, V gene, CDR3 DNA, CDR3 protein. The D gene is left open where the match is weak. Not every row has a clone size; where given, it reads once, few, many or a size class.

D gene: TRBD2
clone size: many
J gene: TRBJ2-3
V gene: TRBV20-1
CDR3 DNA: TGCAGTGCTAGGGCTAGCGGGAGGACAGATACGCAGTATTTT
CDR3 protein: CSARASGRTDTQYF

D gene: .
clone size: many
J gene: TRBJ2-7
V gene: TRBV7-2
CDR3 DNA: TGTGCCAGCAGCTTAGGCGGGACCGAGCAGTACTTC
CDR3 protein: CASSLGGTEQYF

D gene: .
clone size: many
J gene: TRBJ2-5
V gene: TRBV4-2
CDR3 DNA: TGTGCCAGCAGCCAAGGGGGAACCCTGCGGAGCTGGAGGGCCCAGTACTTC
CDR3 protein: CASSQGGTLRSWRAQYF

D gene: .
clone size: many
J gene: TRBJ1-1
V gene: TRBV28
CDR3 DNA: TGTGCCAGCAATAAAGGGTTCGGGAACACTGAAGCTTTCTTT
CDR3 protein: CASNKGFGNTEAFF

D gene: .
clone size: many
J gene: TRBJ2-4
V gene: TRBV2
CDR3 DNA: TGTGCCAGCAGTGGAACGGGGTTCATAGCCAAAAACATTCAGTACTTC
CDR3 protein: CASSGTGFIAKNIQYF

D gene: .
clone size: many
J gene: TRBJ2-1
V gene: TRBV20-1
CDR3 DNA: TGCAGTGCTAGAGATCCAGCGGGCCTTTACAATGAGCAGTTCTTC
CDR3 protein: CSARDPAGLYNEQFF

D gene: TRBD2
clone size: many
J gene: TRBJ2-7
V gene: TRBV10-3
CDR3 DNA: TGTGCCATCAGTGATCCCGGGACTAGCGACTACGAGCAGTACTTC
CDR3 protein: CAISDPGTSDYEQYF

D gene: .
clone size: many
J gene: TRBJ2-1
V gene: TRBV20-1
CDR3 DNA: TGCAGTGCTAGAGATGCACATGAGCAGTTCTTC
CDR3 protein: CSARDAHEQFF

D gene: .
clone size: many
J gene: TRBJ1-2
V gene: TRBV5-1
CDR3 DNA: TGCGCCAGCAGCTTGGAGGGAGGCTATGGCTACACCTTC
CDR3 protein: CASSLEGGYGYTF

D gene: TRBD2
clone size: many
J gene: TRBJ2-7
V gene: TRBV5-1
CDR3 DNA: TGCGCCAGCAGCCAATCCCTCTCTGCGGGAGTCTACGAGCAGTACTTC
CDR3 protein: CASSQSLSAGVYEQYF

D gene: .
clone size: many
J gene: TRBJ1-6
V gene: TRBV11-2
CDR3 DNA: TGTGCCAGCAGCTTAGATTTAGGCTCGAGGGGAGCCCTCCACTTT
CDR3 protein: CASSLDLGSRGALHF

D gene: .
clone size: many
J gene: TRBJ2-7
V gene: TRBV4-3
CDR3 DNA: TGCGCCAGCAGCGAAGGGACGGGGACCTACGAGCAGTACTTC
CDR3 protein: CASSEGTGTYEQYF

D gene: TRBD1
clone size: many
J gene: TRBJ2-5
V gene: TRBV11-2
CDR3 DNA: TGTGCCAGCAGCTTGGACAGGGCGCAAGAGACCCAGTACTTC
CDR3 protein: CASSLDRAQETQYF

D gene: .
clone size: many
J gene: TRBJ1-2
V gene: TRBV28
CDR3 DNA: TGTGCCAGCAGTTTAGAACAGGGCGGCTACACCTTC
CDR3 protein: CASSLEQGGYTF

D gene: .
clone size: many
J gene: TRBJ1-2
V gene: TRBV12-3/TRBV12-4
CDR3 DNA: TGTGCCAGCAGTTCGTTAAGGTATAAAAGACAGGAAATCTATGGCTACACCTTC
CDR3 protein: CASSSLRYKRQEIYGYTF

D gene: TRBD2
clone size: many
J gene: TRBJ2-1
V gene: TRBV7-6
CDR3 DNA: TGTGCCAGCAGCCCACTAGCGGGGTCCTACAATGAGCAGTTCTTC
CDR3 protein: CASSPLAGSYNEQFF

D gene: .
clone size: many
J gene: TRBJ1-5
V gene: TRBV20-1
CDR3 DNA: TGCAGTGCTAGTGATAGGGTAAGGCAGCCCCAGCATTTT
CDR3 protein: CSASDRVRQPQHF

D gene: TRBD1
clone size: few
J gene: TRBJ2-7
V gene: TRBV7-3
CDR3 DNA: TGTGCCAGCAGCTTAACGCGGGCAGGGGGTAAGGTCGAGCAGTACTTC
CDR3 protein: CASSLTRAGGKVEQYF

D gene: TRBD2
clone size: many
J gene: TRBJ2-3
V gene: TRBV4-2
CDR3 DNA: TGTGCCAGCAGCCAAGAATGGGCTAGCGGGATCACAGATACGCAGTATTTT
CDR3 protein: CASSQEWASGITDTQYF

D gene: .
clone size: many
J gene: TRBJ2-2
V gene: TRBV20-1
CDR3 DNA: TGCAGTGCTGTGGGGGGACGGACCGGGGAGCTGTTTTTT
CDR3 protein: CSAVGGRTGELFF

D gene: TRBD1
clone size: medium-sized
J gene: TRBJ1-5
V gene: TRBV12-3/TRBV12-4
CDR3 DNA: TGTGCCAGCAGTCGCGAGGGGGCGCGCGGTCAGCCCCAGCATTTT
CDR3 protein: CASSREGARGQPQHF

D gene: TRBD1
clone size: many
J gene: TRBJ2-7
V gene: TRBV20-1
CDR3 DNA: TGCAGTGGGATGGGACAGGGGGAATCCTACGAGCAGTACTTC
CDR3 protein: CSGMGQGESYEQYF

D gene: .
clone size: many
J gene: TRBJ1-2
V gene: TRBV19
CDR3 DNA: TGTGCCAGTAGAGATGGAGGGTTGAGAGACTATGGCTACACCTTC
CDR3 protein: CASRDGGLRDYGYTF

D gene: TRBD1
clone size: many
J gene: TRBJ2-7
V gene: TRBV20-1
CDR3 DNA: TGCAGTGCTAGGTCCGGGACAGCATCCTACGAGGAGTACTTC
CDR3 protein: CSARSGTASYEEYF

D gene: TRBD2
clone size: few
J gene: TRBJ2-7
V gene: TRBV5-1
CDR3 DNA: TGCGCCAGCAGTTTTCCCCTAGCGGGAAATCCCGAGCAGTACTTC
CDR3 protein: CASSFPLAGNPEQYF

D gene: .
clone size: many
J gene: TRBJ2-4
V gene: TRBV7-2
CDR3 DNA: TGTGCCAGCAGCGCACAACAGGGAGGGCCCAAAAACATTCAGTACTTC
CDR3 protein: CASSAQQGGPKNIQYF

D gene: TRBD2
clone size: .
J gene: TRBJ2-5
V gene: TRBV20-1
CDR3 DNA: TGCAGTGCCCCCCCTTTGGCGGGAGCACCTGAGACCCAGTACTTC
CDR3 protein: CSAPPLAGAPETQYF

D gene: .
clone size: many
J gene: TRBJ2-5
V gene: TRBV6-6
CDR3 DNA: TGTGCCAGCAGCAGGACACGACAAGAGACCCAGTACTTC
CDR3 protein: CASSRTRQETQYF

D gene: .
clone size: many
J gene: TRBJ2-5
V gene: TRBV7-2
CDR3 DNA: TGTGCCAGCAGCATTACATTTGGGACTGAGACCCAGTACTTC
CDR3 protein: CASSITFGTETQYF